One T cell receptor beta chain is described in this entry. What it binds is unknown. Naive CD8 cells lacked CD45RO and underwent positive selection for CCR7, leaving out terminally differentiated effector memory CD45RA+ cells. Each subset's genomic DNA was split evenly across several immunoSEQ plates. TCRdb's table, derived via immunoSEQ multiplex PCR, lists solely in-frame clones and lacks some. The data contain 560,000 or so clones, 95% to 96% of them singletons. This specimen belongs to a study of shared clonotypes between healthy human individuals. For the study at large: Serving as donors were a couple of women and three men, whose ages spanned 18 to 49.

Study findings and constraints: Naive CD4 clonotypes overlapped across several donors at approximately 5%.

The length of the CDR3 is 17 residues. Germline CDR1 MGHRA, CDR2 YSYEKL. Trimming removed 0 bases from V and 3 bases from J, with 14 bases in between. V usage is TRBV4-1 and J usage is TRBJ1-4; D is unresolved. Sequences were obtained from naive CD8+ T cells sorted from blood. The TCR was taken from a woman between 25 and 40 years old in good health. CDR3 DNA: TGCGCCAGCAGCCAAGATGGAAGAACGCTAGCTAATGAAAAACTGTTTTTT. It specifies CASSQDGRTLANEKLFF.